The rows below give T cell receptor beta chains drawn from one sample of a study of blood T cell repertoires in COVID-19. Libraries were prepared by immunoSEQ multiplex PCR; TCRdb keeps only in-frame clonotypes and omits some of them. The sample carries about 110,000 clones, approximately 84% recorded once. Source material: peripheral blood. The receptors come from a middle-aged woman with acute or convalescent COVID-19. The CDR3 runs from the conserved cysteine through the conserved F or W. The D gene is left open where the match is weak. The listing skips clone size in some rows; elsewhere it reads once, few, many or a size class.

j_call	d_call	v_call	clone_size	cdr3_nt	cdr3_aa
TRBJ2-1	TRBD1	TRBV19	few	TGTGCCAGTAGCCCGGACAGGGGAGTTTACAATGAGCAGTTCTTC	CASSPDRGVYNEQFF
TRBJ2-1	-	TRBV6-4	-	TGTGCCAGCAGTGACTCGAGACAGGGAGGTTATTTGTGTGAGCAGTTCTTC	CASSDSRQGGYLCEQFF
TRBJ2-5	-	TRBV12-5	-	TGTGCTAGTGGTTTGAGTCGAGGGGAGACCCAGTACTTC	CASGLSRGETQYF
TRBJ2-3	-	TRBV19	-	TGTGCCAGTAGTATCGGGTATACGCAGTATTTT	CASSIGYTQYF
TRBJ2-1	TRBD2	TRBV2	many	TGTGCCAGCAGTGATATAGCGCTAGCGGGGGGGCCCAATAATGAGCAGTTCTTC	CASSDIALAGGPNNEQFF
TRBJ1-6	-	TRBV30	-	TGTGCCTGGACCGGGACAAGGAATTCACCCCTCCACTTT	CAWTGTRNSPLHF
TRBJ2-2	-	TRBV19	-	TGTGCCAGTAGTACTTTTCGCTACTACGGGGGGCCGAACGGGGAGCTGTTTTTT	CASSTFRYYGGPNGELFF
TRBJ1-5	-	TRBV5-1	-	TGCGCCAGCAGCTTGGGGCTCAATCAGCCCCAGCATTTT	CASSLGLNQPQHF
TRBJ2-1	TRBD2	TRBV4-1	-	TGCGCCAGCAGCCAAGATATGAGAGCGGGGGCATACAATGAGCAGTTCTTC	CASSQDMRAGAYNEQFF
TRBJ2-7	TRBD1	TRBV19	-	TGTGCCAGTAGTCTCCGGACAGGGAACCGCGAGCAGTACTTC	CASSLRTGNREQYF
TRBJ1-2	-	TRBV3-1/TRBV3-2	few	TGTGCCAGCAGCCTCCTAAGCACAAAAGGGGACAATGGCTACACCTTC	CASSLLSTKGDNGYTF